One sample yielded the 18 T cell receptor beta chains listed below, sequenced in a study of cytomegalovirus exposure and HLA in healthy donors. 60 Vbeta and 13 Jbeta primers were used in PCR. Sequenced by immunoSEQ multiplex PCR; TCRdb stores in-frame clones only, minus some. Among about 130,000 clones, 60% to 75% were seen once, and the ten largest hold approximately 1.6%. Source material: PBMCs. The receptors stem from a human donor in good health.

The chain combines TRBV19 with TRBJ1-5, with D unclear. The CDR3 extends over 17 amino acids. The germline V gene has CDR1 LNHDA and CDR2 SQIVND (reference sequence). V shed 3 bases and J shed 1 base, with 16 bases lying between them. The CDR3 spells CASSIWTRLGSNQPQHF. The CDR3 DNA sequence: TGTGCCAGTAGTATCTGGACTCGACTCGGGAGCAATCAGCCCCAGCATTTT.

This chain links TRBV5-1 with TRBJ2-5; D gene ambiguous. V was clipped by 2 bases and J by 2 bases, with 10 bases between them. There are 14 residues in the CDR3. Per germline, CDR1 SGHRS and CDR2 YFSETQ. For the CDR3, the DNA is TGCGCCAGCAGCTTTCAGGCGCCTCAAGAGACCCAGTACTTC. Residues: CASSFQAPQETQYF.

Details on this clone: This same CDR3 is encoded by further DNA sequences in the sample. The chain joins TRBV9 to TRBJ2-3, with D perhaps matching TRBD1 (5 bases). The V gene lost 0 bases and the J gene lost 0 bases, with 8 bases spanning the gap. This CDR3 is built from 15 residues. CDR1 SGDLS and CDR2 YYNGEE come from the germline V gene. In DNA form, the CDR3 reads TGTGCCAGCAGCGTAGAGGGGCGAAGCACAGATACGCAGTATTTT. This codes for CASSVEGRSTDTQYF.

The V and J genes are TRBV7-2 and TRBJ2-7; 7 positions match TRBD2. Germline CDR1 is SGHTA and CDR2 is FQGNSA. The junction had 2 bases not matched to a gene; V was cut back by 2 bases and J by 1 base. The CDR3 loop spans 14 amino acids. The CDR3 DNA is TGTGCCAGCAGCTTAACTAGCGCGTCCTACGAGCAGTACTTC. It is translated as CASSLTSASYEQYF.

The CDR3 spells CASSLEGGDVTEAFF. CDR3 nucleotides: TGCGCCAGCAGCTTGGAAGGGGGGGATGTCACTGAAGCTTTCTTT. J is TRBJ1-1 and V is TRBV5-1; possibly TRBD1 for D (6 bases). Per germline, CDR1 SGHRS and CDR2 YFSETQ. This CDR3 region has 15 residues. V lost 0 bases to trimming and J lost 4 bases, with 13 bases between them.

This clone turned up a few times. J is TRBJ1-5 and V is TRBV19; unclear D gene. Germline V gene sequence: CDR1 LNHDA, CDR2 SQIVND (reference sequence). Trimming pared 3 bases from V and 6 bases from J, leaving 18 bases between. This CDR3 spans 16 amino acids. The CDR3 sequence: CASSISGLPFRQPQHF. The CDR3 nucleotides are TGTGCCAGTAGTATTTCGGGTCTCCCGTTTCGTCAGCCCCAGCATTTT.

This clone was picked up a small number of times. This rearrangement joins TRBV5-4 to TRBJ2-1, with 7 bases matching TRBD2. Losses at the gene ends were 6 bases for V and 7 bases for J; bases not matched to a gene: 16. Per the germline V gene, CDR1 is SGHNT and CDR2 is YYREEE (reference sequence). The CDR3 spans 16 residues. Written as DNA, the CDR3 is TGTGCCAGCATCGGGGGAGGACTAGATACGACAAATGAGCAGTTCTTC. Its translation: CASIGGGLDTTNEQFF.

The chain joins TRBV28 to TRBJ1-4; weak D call: TRBD1 (6 bases). V lost 3 bases to trimming and J lost 4 bases, with 15 bases between them. This CDR3 region has 16 residues. Germline V lookup: CDR1 MDHEN, CDR2 SYDVKM. The CDR3 nucleotides read TGTGCCAGCAGTTTGCCCTTGGGGGCCGGTAATGAAAAACTGTTTTTT. It yields the protein CASSLPLGAGNEKLFF.

Points on this clone: Germline is not matched at one junction end, which may reflect a read error. The sample carries other DNA sequences with the same CDR3. The J gene is TRBJ2-7, the V gene TRBV5-1, with 7 bases lining up with TRBD1. This CDR3 region has 13 residues. CDR1 and CDR2 from the germline V gene are SGHRS and YFSETQ. The DNA for the CDR3 is TGCGCCAGCAGACCGGGACAGAACTACGAGCAGTACTTT. Translating it yields CASRPGQNYEQYF.

The chain carries TRBV4-1 and TRBJ2-5, with 10 bases identical to TRBD1. J gave up 4 bases and V 3 bases, and 17 bases lay outside the gene matches. This CDR3 region has 19 residues. CDR1 is MGHRA, CDR2 YSYEKL, per germline. The CDR3 region is CASSHFTGTGVAGRETQYF. Here the CDR3 DNA reads TGCGCCAGCAGCCATTTTACCGGGACAGGGGTAGCGGGACGAGAGACCCAGTACTTC.

This chain joins TRBV15 and TRBJ2-7, with D maybe TRBD2 (6 bases). Trimming took off 0 bases at V and 3 bases at J, with 24 bases between the two ends. CDR3 length: 19 amino acids. In germline, CDR1 is LNHNV, CDR2 YYDKDF (reference sequence). The CDR3 coding sequence is TGTGCCACCAGCAGAGATAAAGACGATCCGGGACTCACCTTCTACGAGCAGTACTTC. Protein: CATSRDKDDPGLTFYEQYF.

The chain is built from TRBV15 and TRBJ1-1, with 11 nucleotides matching TRBD1. The germline V gene has CDR1 LNHNV and CDR2 YYDKDF (reference sequence). The V and J ends lost 3 bases and 7 bases, in that order; junction bases with no gene match: 4. The CDR3 extends over 14 amino acids. In DNA form, the CDR3 reads TGTGCCACCAGCAGGGGACAGGGGGACCTTGAAGCTTTCTTT. It codes for CATSRGQGDLEAFF.

The rearrangement links TRBV6-1 to TRBJ2-4; D remains unclear. V lost 1 base, J lost 0 bases, and 13 bases lay in between. The CDR3 spans 17 residues. The germline V gene encodes CDR1 MNHNS and CDR2 SASEGT. The CDR3 region has the DNA TGTGCCAGCAGTGAAGGCGGCGGCCTTCTAGCCAAAAACATTCAGTACTTC. It codes for CASSEGGGLLAKNIQYF.

The rearrangement joins TRBV2 to TRBJ2-5, with 9 bases lining up with TRBD1. V lost 6 bases to trimming and J lost 2 bases; unmatched junction nucleotides: 4. Germline CDR1 reads SNHLY; CDR2 reads FYNNEI. The CDR3 covers 14 residues. In nucleotides, the CDR3 is TGTGCCAGCAGGAAAGGACAGGGGCAAGAGACCCAGTACTTC. This translates into CASRKGQGQETQYF.

This chain links TRBV28 with TRBJ1-2; 10 nucleotides line up with TRBD1. The germline V gene has CDR1 MDHEN and CDR2 SYDVKM. The CDR3 is 13 residues long. Trimming cost V 6 bases and J 9 bases; bases outside gene matches: 7. The CDR3, as DNA: TGTGCCAGCAGCCCCCGGACAGGGGGGAGCTACACCTTC. Amino acid sequence: CASSPRTGGSYTF.

This chain joins TRBV4-2 and TRBJ2-3; 8 nucleotides align to TRBD2. In germline, CDR1 is LGHNA, CDR2 YNFKEQ. This CDR3 is 14 amino acids long. The junction had 0 bases not matched to a gene; V was cut back by 0 bases and J by 4 bases. DNA of the CDR3: TGTGCCAGCAGCCAAGAGGGACTAGCAGATACGCAGTATTTT. It translates to CASSQEGLADTQYF.

This clone was seen only a few times. The rearrangement joins TRBV4-1 to TRBJ2-1; D is ambiguous. The germline V gene has CDR1 MGHRA and CDR2 YSYEKL. Between the trimmed V and J ends, which lost 0 bases and 14 bases, there was a span of 11 bases. The CDR3 sequence is 12 residues long. The CDR3 spells CASSQDPAMKFF. As DNA, the CDR3 is TGCGCCAGCAGCCAAGATCCAGCGATGAAGTTCTTC.

The chain links TRBV7-6 to TRBJ1-1, with D unresolved. V lost 5 bases and J lost 0, with 16 bases in between. The germline V gene encodes CDR1 SGHVS and CDR2 FNYEAQ. This CDR3 contains 16 residues. Here the CDR3 reads CASSPSRGRMNTEAFF. The CDR3 DNA sequence: TGTGCCAGCAGCCCCTCACGAGGGCGGATGAACACTGAAGCTTTCTTT.